What follows is one T cell receptor (beta chain) and its context. Antigen specificity is unknown. The sequencing template was cDNA reverse transcribed from extracted RNA. The table came from immunoSEQ multiplex PCR; TCRdb's copy has only in-frame clones and leaves some out. Here the sample spans roughly 170,000 clones, roughly 64% being singletons. These data come from a study of CD8+ T cells in alopecia areata. Study context: Affected scalp percentage determined the severity score of treated patients.

Germline lookup yields CDR1 GTSNPN and CDR2 SVGIG (reference sequence). With 5 bases removed from V and 11 bases from J, the gap between germline ends came to 21 bases. The CDR3 runs 13 residues. Study-wide points: Clonality in lesional scalp, especially alopecia totalis/universalis, exceeded that of normal scalp. The link between baseline CD8+ expansion and response remains uncertain with one nonresponder. Treatment with tofacitinib significantly lowered scalp clonality and reduced expanded CD8+ clones among the top 100.

The treatment: oral pan-JAK inhibitor, 5-10 mg twice daily. This receptor was identified in a human donor with alopecia areata. This material consisted of CD8+ T cells sorted from blood, taken at week 24, from a patient treated with tofacitinib. The chain is built from TRBV30 and TRBJ1-1, with D perhaps TRBD1 (6 bases). This CDR3 reads CAWSHWTVDSAFF. The CDR3 DNA reads as TGTGCCTGGTCGCATTGGACAGTCGATTCGGCTTTCTTT.